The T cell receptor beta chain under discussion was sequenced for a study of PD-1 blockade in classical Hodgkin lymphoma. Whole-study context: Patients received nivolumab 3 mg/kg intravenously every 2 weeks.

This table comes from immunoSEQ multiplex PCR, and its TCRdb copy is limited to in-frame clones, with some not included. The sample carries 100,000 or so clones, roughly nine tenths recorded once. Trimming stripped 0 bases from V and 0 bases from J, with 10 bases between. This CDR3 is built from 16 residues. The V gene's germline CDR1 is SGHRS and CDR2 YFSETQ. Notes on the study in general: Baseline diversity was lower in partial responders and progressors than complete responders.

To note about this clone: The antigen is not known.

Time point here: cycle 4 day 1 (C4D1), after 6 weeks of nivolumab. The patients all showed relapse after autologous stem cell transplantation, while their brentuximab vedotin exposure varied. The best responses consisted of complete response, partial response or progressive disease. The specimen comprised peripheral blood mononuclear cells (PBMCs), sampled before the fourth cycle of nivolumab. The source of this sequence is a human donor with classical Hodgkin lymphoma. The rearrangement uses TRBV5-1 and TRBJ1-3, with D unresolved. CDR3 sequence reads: CASSLVQMSSGNTIYF. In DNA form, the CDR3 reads TGCGCCAGCAGCTTGGTACAGATGAGCTCTGGAAACACCATATATTTT.